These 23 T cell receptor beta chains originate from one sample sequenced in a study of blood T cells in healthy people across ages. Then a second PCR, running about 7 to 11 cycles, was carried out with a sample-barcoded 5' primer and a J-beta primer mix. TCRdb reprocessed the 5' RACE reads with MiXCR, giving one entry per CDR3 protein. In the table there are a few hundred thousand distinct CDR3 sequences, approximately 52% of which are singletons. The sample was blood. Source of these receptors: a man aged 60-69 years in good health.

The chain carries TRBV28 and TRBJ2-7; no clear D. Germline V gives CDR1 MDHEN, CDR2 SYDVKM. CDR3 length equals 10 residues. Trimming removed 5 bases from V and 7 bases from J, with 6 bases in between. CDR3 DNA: TGTGCCAGCAGTGGCATAGAGCAGTACTTC. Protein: CASSGIEQYF.

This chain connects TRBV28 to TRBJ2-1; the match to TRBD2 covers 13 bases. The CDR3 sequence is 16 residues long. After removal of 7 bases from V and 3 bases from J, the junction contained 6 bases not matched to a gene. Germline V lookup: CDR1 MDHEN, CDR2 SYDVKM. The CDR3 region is CASTLGLAGFYNEQFF. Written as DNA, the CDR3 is TGTGCCAGCACTTTGGGACTAGCGGGATTCTACAATGAGCAGTTCTTC.

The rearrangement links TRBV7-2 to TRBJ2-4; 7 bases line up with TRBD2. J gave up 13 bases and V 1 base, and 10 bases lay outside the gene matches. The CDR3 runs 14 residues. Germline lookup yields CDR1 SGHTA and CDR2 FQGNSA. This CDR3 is CASSLVRLAEEQYF. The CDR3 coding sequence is TGTGCCAGCAGCTTAGTGCGACTAGCAGAAGAGCAGTACTTC.

CDR3 residues: CASSFPTGTRGEAQYF. CDR3 in DNA: TGTGCCAGCAGCTTCCCAACAGGGACGAGGGGAGAGGCCCAGTACTTC. V gene TRBV7-9 combines with J gene TRBJ2-7; D might be TRBD1 (6 bases). Germline CDR1 SEHNR, CDR2 FQNEAQ (reference sequence). There are 16 residues in the CDR3. Trimming took off 3 bases at V and 10 bases at J, with 25 bases between the two ends.

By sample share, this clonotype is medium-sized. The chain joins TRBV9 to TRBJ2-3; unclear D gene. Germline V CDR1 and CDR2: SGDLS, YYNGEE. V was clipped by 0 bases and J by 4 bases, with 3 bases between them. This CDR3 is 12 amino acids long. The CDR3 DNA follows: TGTGCCAGCAGCGTAGCAGCAGATACGCAGTATTTT. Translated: CASSVAADTQYF.

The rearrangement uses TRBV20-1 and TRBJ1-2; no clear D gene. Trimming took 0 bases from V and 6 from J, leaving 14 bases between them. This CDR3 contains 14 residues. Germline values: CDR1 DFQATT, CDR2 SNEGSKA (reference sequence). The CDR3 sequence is CSARDSGITNGYTF. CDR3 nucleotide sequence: TGCAGTGCTAGAGATAGTGGGATTACGAATGGCTACACCTTC.

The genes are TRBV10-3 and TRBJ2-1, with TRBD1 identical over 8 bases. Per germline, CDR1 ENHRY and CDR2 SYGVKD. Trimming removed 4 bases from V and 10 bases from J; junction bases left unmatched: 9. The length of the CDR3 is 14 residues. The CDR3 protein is CAISGGQGRDEQFF. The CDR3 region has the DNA TGTGCCATCAGTGGAGGACAGGGTAGGGACGAGCAGTTCTTC.

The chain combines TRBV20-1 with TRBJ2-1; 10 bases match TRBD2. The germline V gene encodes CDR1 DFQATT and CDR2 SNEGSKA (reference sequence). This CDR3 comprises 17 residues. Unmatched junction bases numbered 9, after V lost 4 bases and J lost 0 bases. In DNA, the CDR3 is TGCAGTGCTATTACGAAGAGCGGGAGGGCCTCCTACAATGAGCAGTTCTTC. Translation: CSAITKSGRASYNEQFF.

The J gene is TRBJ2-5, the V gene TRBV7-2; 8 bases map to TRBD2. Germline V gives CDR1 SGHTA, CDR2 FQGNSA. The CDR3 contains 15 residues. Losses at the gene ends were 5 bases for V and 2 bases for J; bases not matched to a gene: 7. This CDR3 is CASSVSGGSQETQYF. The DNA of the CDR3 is TGTGCCAGCAGCGTAAGCGGGGGCAGTCAAGAGACCCAGTACTTC.

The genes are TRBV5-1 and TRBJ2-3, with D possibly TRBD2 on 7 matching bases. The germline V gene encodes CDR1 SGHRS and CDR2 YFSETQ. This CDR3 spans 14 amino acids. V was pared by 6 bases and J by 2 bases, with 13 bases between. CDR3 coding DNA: TGCGCCAGCACCCTCGGGGGGCCCACAGATACGCAGTATTTT. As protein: CASTLGGPTDTQYF.

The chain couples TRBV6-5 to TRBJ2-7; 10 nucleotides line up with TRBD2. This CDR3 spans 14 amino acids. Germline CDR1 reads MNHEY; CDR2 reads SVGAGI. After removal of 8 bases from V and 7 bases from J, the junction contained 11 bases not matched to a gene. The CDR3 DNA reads TGTGCCAGCTCCCTTAGAGATAGCGGGAGGGAGCAGTACTTC. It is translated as CASSLRDSGREQYF.

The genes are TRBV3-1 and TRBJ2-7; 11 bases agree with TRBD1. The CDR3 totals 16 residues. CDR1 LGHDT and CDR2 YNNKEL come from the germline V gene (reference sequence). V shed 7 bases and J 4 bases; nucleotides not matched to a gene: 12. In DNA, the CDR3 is TGTGCCAGCAACATCATAGCGGGACAGGGGGTGTACGAGCAGTACTTC. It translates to CASNIIAGQGVYEQYF.

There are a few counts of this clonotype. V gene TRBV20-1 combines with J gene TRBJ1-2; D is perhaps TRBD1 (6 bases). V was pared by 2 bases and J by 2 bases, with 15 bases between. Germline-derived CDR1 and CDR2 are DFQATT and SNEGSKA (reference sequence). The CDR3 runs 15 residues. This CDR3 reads CSARPPRGGNYGYTF. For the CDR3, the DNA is TGCAGTGCTAGACCGCCACGAGGGGGAAACTATGGCTACACCTTC.

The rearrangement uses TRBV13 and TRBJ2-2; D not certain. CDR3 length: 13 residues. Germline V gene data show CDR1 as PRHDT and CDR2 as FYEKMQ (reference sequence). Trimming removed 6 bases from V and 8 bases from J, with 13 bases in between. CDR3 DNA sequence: TGTGCCAGCAGTTATATCGGTGATGGGGAGCTGTTTTTT. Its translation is CASSYIGDGELFF.

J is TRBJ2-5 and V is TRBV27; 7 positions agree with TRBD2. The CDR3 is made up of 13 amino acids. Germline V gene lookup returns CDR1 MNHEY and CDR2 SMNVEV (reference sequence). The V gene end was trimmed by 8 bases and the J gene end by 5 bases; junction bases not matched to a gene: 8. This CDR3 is CASGGGNMETQYF. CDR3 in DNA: TGTGCCAGCGGGGGGGGTAACATGGAGACCCAGTACTTC.

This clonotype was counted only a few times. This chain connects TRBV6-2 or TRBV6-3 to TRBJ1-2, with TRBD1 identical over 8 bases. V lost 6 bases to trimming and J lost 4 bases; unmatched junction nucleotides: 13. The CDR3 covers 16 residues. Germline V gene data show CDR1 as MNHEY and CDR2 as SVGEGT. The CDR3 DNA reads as TGTGCCAGCAGCGCTTTTGGGACAGGCTTAAGCTATGGCTACACCTTC. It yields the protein CASSAFGTGLSYGYTF.

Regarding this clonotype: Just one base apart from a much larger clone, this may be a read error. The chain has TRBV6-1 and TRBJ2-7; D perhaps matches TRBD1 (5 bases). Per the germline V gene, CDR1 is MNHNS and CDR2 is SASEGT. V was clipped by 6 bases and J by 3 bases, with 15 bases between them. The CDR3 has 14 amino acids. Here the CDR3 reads CASRDISLHYEQYF. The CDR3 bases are TGTGCCAGCAGGGACATCTCACTGCACTACGAGCAGTACTTC.

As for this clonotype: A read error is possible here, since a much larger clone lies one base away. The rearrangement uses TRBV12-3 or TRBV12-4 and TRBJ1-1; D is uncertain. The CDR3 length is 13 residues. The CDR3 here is CTSTQGRNTEAFF. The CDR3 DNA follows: TGTACCAGCACCCAAGGGCGGAACACTGAAGCTTTCTTT.

The CDR3, as DNA: TGCAGTGCTAGACGGGGGGGGCCCTTGGAGACCCAGTACTTC. Its translation: CSARRGGPLETQYF. The V and J genes are TRBV20-1 and TRBJ2-5; TRBD2 matches 8 bases. This CDR3 is built from 14 residues. Looked up from germline, CDR1 is DFQATT and CDR2 is SNEGSKA (reference sequence). V was pared by 2 bases and J by 5 bases, with 7 bases of the junction left unmatched.

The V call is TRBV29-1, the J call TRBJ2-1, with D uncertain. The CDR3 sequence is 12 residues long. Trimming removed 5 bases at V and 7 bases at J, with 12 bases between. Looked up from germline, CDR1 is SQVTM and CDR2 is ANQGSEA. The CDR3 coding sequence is TGCAGCGTTTGTGGCGAGTTGAATGAGCAGTTCTTC. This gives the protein CSVCGELNEQFF.

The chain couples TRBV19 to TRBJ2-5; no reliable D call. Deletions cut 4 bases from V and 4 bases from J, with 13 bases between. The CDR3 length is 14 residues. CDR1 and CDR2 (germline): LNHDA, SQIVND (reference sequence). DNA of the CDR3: TGTGCCAGTAGTACCACAGAATCCGGAGAGACCCAGTACTTC. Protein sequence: CASSTTESGETQYF.

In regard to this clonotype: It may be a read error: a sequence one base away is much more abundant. CDR3 nucleotide sequence: TGTGCCAGCAGCGTAGGTACAGCGCGGGAGACCCAGTACTTC. Amino acids: CASSVGTARETQYF. The rearrangement uses TRBV7-6 and TRBJ2-5; D is unresolved. V was trimmed by 5 bases and J by 5 bases, leaving 15 bases between them. CDR3 length: 14 residues. CDR1 SGHVS and CDR2 FNYEAQ come from the germline V gene.

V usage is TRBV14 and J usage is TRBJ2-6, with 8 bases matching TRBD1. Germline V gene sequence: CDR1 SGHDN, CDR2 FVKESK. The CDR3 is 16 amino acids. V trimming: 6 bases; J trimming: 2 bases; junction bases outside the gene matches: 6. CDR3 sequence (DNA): TGTGCCAGCAGTCGATTACAGGGGGCTGGGGCCAACGTCCTGACTTTC. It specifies CASSRLQGAGANVLTF. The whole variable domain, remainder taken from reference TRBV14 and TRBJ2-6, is EAGVTQFPSHSVIEKGQTVTLRCDPISGHDNLYWYRRVMGKEIKFLLHFVKESKQDESGMPNNRFLAERTGGTYSTLKVQPAELEDSGVYFCASSRLQGAGANVLTFGAGSRLTVL.